Listed below are T cell receptor beta chains from one sample, sequenced in a study of T cell changes during pregnancy in multiple sclerosis. Sequencing used immunoSEQ multiplex PCR; TCRdb keeps in-frame clones, though not all of them. Among under 80,000 clones, 75% to 95% were seen once, and the ten largest hold approximately 0.47%. The sequenced sample was CD4+ T cells from peripheral blood mononuclear cells, obtained in the second trimester of pregnancy. The origin of the receptors is a female donor with multiple sclerosis, enrolled in a pregnancy study. The CDR3 runs from the conserved cysteine through the conserved F or W. D genes are given only for firm matches. Part of the rows lack a size; the others show once, few, many or a class for expanded clones.

V gene: TRBV28
J gene: TRBJ2-5
clone size: -
D gene: -
CDR3 length: 15
CDR3 DNA: TGTGCCAGCAGCCCGATTGTCGCAGAAAAAGAGACCCAGTACTTC
CDR3 protein: CASSPIVAEKETQYF

V gene: TRBV11-2
J gene: TRBJ2-1
clone size: -
D gene: TRBD2
CDR3 length: 16
CDR3 DNA: TGTGCCAGCAGCCTCGCGACTAGCGGGAGCTACAATGAGCAGTTCTTC
CDR3 protein: CASSLATSGSYNEQFF

V gene: TRBV6-5
J gene: TRBJ1-5
clone size: -
D gene: -
CDR3 length: 13
CDR3 DNA: TGTGCCAGCAGTTCAGATCACAATCAGCCCCAGCATTTT
CDR3 protein: CASSSDHNQPQHF

V gene: TRBV6-5
J gene: TRBJ2-2
clone size: -
D gene: -
CDR3 length: 15
CDR3 DNA: TGTGCCAGCAGCCGCCCAGGGGTGAACACCGGGGAGCTGTTTTTT
CDR3 protein: CASSRPGVNTGELFF

V gene: TRBV7-2
J gene: TRBJ2-7
clone size: once
D gene: -
CDR3 length: 13
CDR3 DNA: TGTGCCAGCAGCTTAAGGTCAGGGGACGAGCAGTACTTC
CDR3 protein: CASSLRSGDEQYF

V gene: TRBV19
J gene: TRBJ1-4
clone size: -
D gene: -
CDR3 length: 15
CDR3 DNA: TGTGCCAGTAGTACAGGACCCGCGGGTAATGAAAAACTGTTTTTT
CDR3 protein: CASSTGPAGNEKLFF

V gene: TRBV19
J gene: TRBJ1-5
clone size: -
D gene: -
CDR3 length: 13
CDR3 DNA: TGTGCCAGTAGTATCGGTCAGGGCCAGCCCCAGCATTTT
CDR3 protein: CASSIGQGQPQHF

V gene: TRBV9
J gene: TRBJ2-6
clone size: -
D gene: -
CDR3 length: 15
CDR3 DNA: TGTGCCAGCAGCGTTCCCCTCCCTGGGGCCAACGTCCTGACTTTC
CDR3 protein: CASSVPLPGANVLTF

V gene: TRBV7-6
J gene: TRBJ1-5
clone size: -
D gene: -
CDR3 length: 13
CDR3 DNA: TGTGCCAGCAGCGTACAGGGAAGTCAGCCCCAGCATTTT
CDR3 protein: CASSVQGSQPQHF

V gene: TRBV7-8
J gene: TRBJ1-4
clone size: -
D gene: TRBD1
CDR3 length: 15
CDR3 DNA: TGTGCCAGCAGCGGATGGACAGGGGGGGATGAAAAACTGTTTTTT
CDR3 protein: CASSGWTGGDEKLFF

V gene: TRBV18
J gene: TRBJ1-2
clone size: -
D gene: TRBD1
CDR3 length: 16
CDR3 DNA: TGTGCCAGCTCACCCGGCGAGGGGGCAGTGTCGTCCGGCTACACCTTC
CDR3 protein: CASSPGEGAVSSGYTF

V gene: TRBV10-3
J gene: TRBJ2-3
clone size: once
D gene: TRBD1
CDR3 length: 13
CDR3 DNA: TGTGCCACCTGGGACAGGGGTAAAGATACGCAGTATTTT
CDR3 protein: CATWDRGKDTQYF

V gene: TRBV18
J gene: TRBJ2-1
clone size: -
D gene: -
CDR3 length: 17
CDR3 DNA: TGTGCCAGCTCACCCCCGAGGGGGACTATAAAAAACAATGAGCAGTTCTTC
CDR3 protein: CASSPPRGTIKNNEQFF

V gene: TRBV28
J gene: TRBJ1-1
clone size: -
D gene: TRBD1
CDR3 length: 17
CDR3 DNA: TGTGCCAGCAGTATCTCTAACAGGGGGCGCGGAGATACTGAAGCTTTCTTT
CDR3 protein: CASSISNRGRGDTEAFF

V gene: TRBV19
J gene: TRBJ1-4
clone size: -
D gene: -
CDR3 length: 17
CDR3 DNA: TGTGCCAGTAGTATACGGGTGCAGGGATTTAATAATGAAAAACTGTTTTTT
CDR3 protein: CASSIRVQGFNNEKLFF

V gene: TRBV4-1
J gene: TRBJ2-1
clone size: -
D gene: -
CDR3 length: 15
CDR3 DNA: TGCGCCAGCAGCCCACCGGCAGGGGTGTACAATGAGCAGTTCTTC
CDR3 protein: CASSPPAGVYNEQFF

V gene: TRBV5-1
J gene: TRBJ2-5
clone size: -
D gene: -
CDR3 length: 13
CDR3 DNA: TGCGCCAGCAGTTTCGGGGATCGTCAGACCCAGTACTTC
CDR3 protein: CASSFGDRQTQYF

V gene: TRBV19
J gene: TRBJ1-1
clone size: -
D gene: -
CDR3 length: 13
CDR3 DNA: TGTGCCAGTACCACGCCATCGAGAACTGAAGCTTTCTTT
CDR3 protein: CASTTPSRTEAFF

V gene: TRBV7-9
J gene: TRBJ1-4
clone size: -
D gene: -
CDR3 length: 15
CDR3 DNA: TGTGCCAGCAGCTTATCTATACGGAGTAATGAAAAACTGTTTTTT
CDR3 protein: CASSLSIRSNEKLFF

V gene: TRBV5-1
J gene: TRBJ1-1
clone size: -
D gene: -
CDR3 length: 14
CDR3 DNA: TGCGCCAGCAGCTCCTGGGACATCAACACTGAAGCTTTCTTT
CDR3 protein: CASSSWDINTEAFF

V gene: TRBV25-1
J gene: TRBJ1-2
clone size: -
D gene: -
CDR3 length: 13
CDR3 DNA: TGTGCCACGTCGACAGGTGATAACTATGGCCACACCTTC
CDR3 protein: CATSTGDNYGHTF

V gene: TRBV6-1
J gene: TRBJ1-3
clone size: -
D gene: -
CDR3 length: 14
CDR3 DNA: TGTGCCAGCTTCCCGGGGATCTCTGGAAACACCATATATTTT
CDR3 protein: CASFPGISGNTIYF